This entry is about one T cell receptor beta chain. Its antigen remains unidentified. The trim removed 1 base at V and 7 bases at J, leaving 7 bases unmatched. CDR3 size: 16 residues. CDR1 is SGHNT, CDR2 YENEEA, per germline. Both iRepertoire HTBI primers and Arm-PCR of CDR3 regions were used to build the TCR beta libraries. The authors' processing: Identification yielded around 64 TRBV and around 15 TRBJ segments across samples. TCRdb re-derived calls from the multiplex PCR reads in MiXCR, one entry per CDR3 protein. In this record, the V and J calls reflect TCRdb's handling and not the investigators' own analysis. The table records about 320,000 distinct CDR3 sequences, about 18% of them present only once. The record originates from a study of regulatory T cells in long-lasting Graves disease. Overall study: Graves' patients diagnosed newly had used antithyroid drugs under 3 months.

The time point denotes: newly diagnosed GD, antithyroid drugs for less than 3 months. From RNA extracted from PBMCs, the TCR library was made. Study-wide findings and caveats: Researchers examined only peripheral blood and not thyroid tissue. Persistent disease exhibited a predilection for TRBV28, TRBJ1-2 and TRBJ2-5.

This TCR derives from a female donor with Graves disease. This chain uses TRBV11-3 with TRBJ2-1; 10 bases align to TRBD1. This specimen was peripheral blood mononuclear cells (PBMCs), taken at new diagnosis, from a patient treated with antithyroid drugs. CDR3: CASSLGGTGAANEQFF. The CDR3 DNA sequence: TGTGCCAGCAGCTTAGGTGGGACAGGGGCAGCAAATGAGCAGTTCTTC.